This T cell receptor (beta chain) was recorded in a study of CD8 T cells in Susac syndrome. RNA, at roughly 0.45 to 1 ug, was reverse transcribed with random hexamers. From the immunoSEQ multiplex PCR reads, TCRdb called clonotypes with MiXCR, one entry per CDR3 protein. Among about 69,000 distinct CDR3 sequences listed, 95% were seen once. Germline V gives CDR1 SGDLS, CDR2 YYNGEE. With 0 bases removed from V and 2 bases from J, the gap between germline ends came to 13 bases. This CDR3 is 16 amino acids long. The sample comprised CD8+ T cells from PBMCs. The receptor comes from a human donor in good health. The chain has TRBV9 and TRBJ2-3; D is tentatively TRBD1 or TRBD2 (6 bases each). CDR3 amino acids: CASSVDNGGTTDTQYF. The CDR3 DNA sequence: TGTGCCAGCAGCGTAGATAACGGGGGCACCACAGATACGCAGTATTTT.